Listed below are T cell receptor beta chains from one sample, sequenced in a study of shared clonotypes between healthy human individuals. Sequenced by immunoSEQ multiplex PCR; TCRdb stores in-frame clones only, minus some. The repertoire includes 200,000 to 250,000 clones, 50% to 80% of them detected once, and 11% sits in the top ten. Sequenced input: memory CD4+ T cells sorted from blood. The source of these receptors is a man under 40 in good health. Both conserved end residues are part of each CDR3. Fields, in order: clone size, CDR3 length, V gene, D gene, J gene, CDR3 protein, CDR3 DNA. D genes are given only for firm matches. Where a row states a size, it is once, few, many or the class of an expanded clone; other rows omit it.

size: -; length: 15; V: TRBV28; D: -; J: TRBJ1-3; CDR3: CASSLPNLGGNTIYF; DNA: TGTGCCAGCAGTTTACCGAACCTTGGTGGAAACACCATATATTTT
size: -; length: 16; V: TRBV5-5; D: -; J: TRBJ1-5; CDR3: CASSLDGGTSSQPQHF; DNA: TGTGCCAGCAGCTTGGACGGGGGGACCTCTAGTCAGCCCCAGCATTTT
size: -; length: 17; V: TRBV18; D: TRBD1; J: TRBJ2-7; CDR3: CASSPAHPGQAPYEQYF; DNA: TGTGCCAGCTCACCTGCGCATCCGGGACAGGCTCCCTACGAGCAGTACTTC
size: many; length: 11; V: TRBV7-9; D: -; J: TRBJ1-2; CDR3: CASNRNYGYTF; DNA: TGTGCCAGCAACCGCAACTATGGCTACACCTTC
size: few; length: 16; V: TRBV9; D: -; J: TRBJ2-1; CDR3: CASSILGGVEYNEQFF; DNA: TGTGCCAGCAGCATCCTGGGGGGAGTGGAGTACAATGAGCAGTTCTTC
size: few; length: 16; V: TRBV4-2; D: TRBD2; J: TRBJ2-5; CDR3: CASSQDGTSGRGAQYF; DNA: TGTGCCAGCAGCCAAGATGGGACTAGCGGGAGAGGTGCCCAGTACTTC
size: few; length: 16; V: TRBV5-4; D: -; J: TRBJ2-5; CDR3: CASSSMTGSKGETQYF; DNA: TGTGCCAGCAGCTCTATGACCGGGTCAAAGGGAGAGACCCAGTACTTC
size: -; length: 12; V: TRBV18; D: -; J: TRBJ2-1; CDR3: CASSPRGYEQFF; DNA: TGTGCCAGCTCACCAAGGGGCTATGAGCAGTTCTTC
size: -; length: 15; V: TRBV12-5; D: -; J: TRBJ2-1; CDR3: CASGLVLSGLDEQFF; DNA: TGTGCTAGTGGTTTGGTACTAAGCGGGCTCGATGAGCAGTTCTTC
size: few; length: 12; V: TRBV7-9; D: -; J: TRBJ1-1; CDR3: CASSFSPGGAFF; DNA: TGTGCCAGCAGCTTTAGTCCCGGGGGGGCTTTCTTT
size: once; length: 16; V: TRBV10-3; D: -; J: TRBJ2-4; CDR3: CAISEFGGRAKNIQYF; DNA: TGTGCCATCAGTGAGTTTGGAGGACGAGCCAAAAACATTCAGTACTTC
size: -; length: 15; V: TRBV6-1; D: TRBD1; J: TRBJ2-7; CDR3: CASRDRVDLGYEQYF; DNA: TGTGCCAGCAGAGACAGGGTAGACCTAGGCTACGAGCAGTACTTC
size: -; length: 22; V: TRBV30; D: TRBD2; J: TRBJ2-2; CDR3: CAWSAGFQAGGSHGWNTGELFF; DNA: TGTGCCTGGAGTGCGGGGTTTCAGGCGGGAGGGTCACACGGGTGGAACACCGGGGAGCTGTTTTTT
size: few; length: 19; V: TRBV7-2; D: TRBD2; J: TRBJ2-3; CDR3: CASSLGRIAGGPGADTQYF; DNA: TGTGCCAGCAGCTTAGGTAGAATAGCGGGAGGGCCTGGTGCAGATACGCAGTATTTT
size: -; length: 16; V: TRBV18; D: TRBD2; J: TRBJ2-5; CDR3: CASSPPASGFQETQYF; DNA: TGTGCCAGCTCACCACCGGCTAGCGGGTTCCAAGAGACCCAGTACTTC
size: -; length: 14; V: TRBV19; D: TRBD1; J: TRBJ2-7; CDR3: CASSILGQGAEQYF; DNA: TGTGCCAGTAGTATTCTCGGACAGGGGGCCGAGCAGTACTTC
size: few; length: 15; V: TRBV7-2; D: -; J: TRBJ1-5; CDR3: CASSLRWQVNQPQHF; DNA: TGTGCCAGCAGCTTACGGTGGCAGGTCAATCAGCCCCAGCATTTT
size: -; length: 16; V: TRBV10-3; D: -; J: TRBJ1-2; CDR3: CAIGSRDTTANYGYTF; DNA: TGTGCCATCGGAAGCCGGGACACAACCGCTAACTATGGCTACACCTTC
size: -; length: 11; V: TRBV5-6; D: -; J: TRBJ1-1; CDR3: CASSSYTEAFF; DNA: TGTGCCAGCAGCTCGTACACTGAAGCTTTCTTT
size: few; length: 14; V: TRBV14; D: TRBD2; J: TRBJ2-1; CDR3: CASSPLGGRREQFF; DNA: TGTGCCAGCAGCCCCCTAGGCGGGAGAAGAGAGCAGTTCTTC
size: many; length: 15; V: TRBV19; D: -; J: TRBJ2-6; CDR3: CASSAQGSGANVLTF; DNA: TGTGCCAGTAGTGCGCAGGGGTCTGGGGCCAACGTCCTGACTTTC
size: -; length: 13; V: TRBV4-1; D: -; J: TRBJ2-7; CDR3: CASSQGVAYEQYF; DNA: TGCGCCAGCAGCCAAGGCGTAGCCTACGAGCAGTACTTC
size: once; length: 18; V: TRBV7-9; D: TRBD2; J: TRBJ2-1; CDR3: CASSSVRRELSSYNEQFF; DNA: TGTGCCAGCAGCTCCGTTCGGCGGGAGCTGAGCTCCTACAATGAGCAGTTCTTC
size: -; length: 14; V: TRBV4-2; D: -; J: TRBJ2-2; CDR3: CASSQDQNTGELFF; DNA: TGTGCCAGCAGCCAAGATCAGAACACCGGGGAGCTGTTTTTT
size: -; length: 17; V: TRBV5-1; D: TRBD2; J: TRBJ2-7; CDR3: CASSYGLAGGSSYEQYF; DNA: TGCGCCAGCAGCTACGGACTAGCGGGAGGAAGCTCCTACGAGCAGTACTTC
size: -; length: 20; V: TRBV4-1; D: TRBD2; J: TRBJ2-2; CDR3: CASSQELAGAVIGRAGELFF; DNA: TGCGCCAGCAGCCAAGAACTAGCGGGAGCCGTAATAGGGCGGGCCGGGGAGCTGTTTTTT
size: -; length: 14; V: TRBV5-1; D: -; J: TRBJ2-7; CDR3: CASSPETPTYEQYF; DNA: TGCGCCAGCAGTCCAGAGACACCTACCTACGAGCAGTACTTC
size: -; length: 13; V: TRBV14; D: -; J: TRBJ2-7; CDR3: CATSVQGGYEQYF; DNA: TGTGCCACCAGCGTACAGGGTGGGTACGAGCAGTACTTC
size: -; length: 19; V: TRBV10-2; D: TRBD1; J: TRBJ2-7; CDR3: CASSDGGAQGARSSYEQYF; DNA: TGCGCCAGCAGTGACGGGGGTGCGCAGGGGGCGCGGAGCTCCTACGAGCAGTACTTC
size: -; length: 15; V: TRBV5-1; D: TRBD1; J: TRBJ2-1; CDR3: CASSEQGNLFNEQFF; DNA: TGCGCCAGCAGTGAACAGGGGAATCTCTTCAATGAGCAGTTCTTC
size: -; length: 15; V: TRBV5-4; D: -; J: TRBJ2-1; CDR3: CASRLDLSSYNEQFF; DNA: TGTGCCAGCAGGTTGGACTTGAGCTCCTACAATGAGCAGTTCTTC
size: many; length: 16; V: TRBV18; D: -; J: TRBJ2-5; CDR3: CASSPRQADPRETQYF; DNA: TGTGCCAGCTCACCACGGCAGGCAGACCCTAGGGAGACCCAGTACTTC
size: once; length: 13; V: TRBV19; D: -; J: TRBJ2-7; CDR3: CASSIDRAREQYF; DNA: TGTGCCAGTAGTATAGATCGGGCGAGAGAGCAGTACTTC
size: few; length: 14; V: TRBV28; D: TRBD1; J: TRBJ2-2; CDR3: CASSRGGPGGELFF; DNA: TGTGCCAGCAGTCGAGGGGGCCCAGGCGGGGAGCTGTTTTTT
size: -; length: 13; V: TRBV29-1; D: -; J: TRBJ2-2; CDR3: CSVKVSNTGELFF; DNA: TGCAGCGTTAAGGTGTCTAACACCGGGGAGCTGTTTTTT
size: -; length: 14; V: TRBV6-5; D: -; J: TRBJ2-2; CDR3: CASSHGTFTGELFF; DNA: TGTGCCAGCAGTCACGGGACTTTCACCGGGGAGCTGTTTTTT
size: few; length: 15; V: TRBV11-3; D: TRBD1; J: TRBJ2-5; CDR3: CASSLTRGSVETQYF; DNA: TGTGCCAGCAGCTTGACCAGGGGGTCGGTGGAGACCCAGTACTTC
size: medium-sized; length: 11; V: TRBV29-1; D: -; J: TRBJ2-1; CDR3: CSARGHNEQFF; DNA: TGCAGCGCAAGGGGACACAATGAGCAGTTCTTC
size: -; length: 19; V: TRBV5-4; D: -; J: TRBJ2-6; CDR3: CASSNGGWDGYSGANVLTF; DNA: TGTGCCAGCAGCAATGGAGGTTGGGACGGCTACTCTGGGGCCAACGTCCTGACTTTC
size: -; length: 16; V: TRBV5-1; D: TRBD2; J: TRBJ2-1; CDR3: CASSFSTGGPHNEQFF; DNA: TGCGCCAGCAGCTTTAGCACGGGAGGGCCACACAATGAGCAGTTCTTC
size: few; length: 13; V: TRBV7-2; D: -; J: TRBJ1-5; CDR3: CASSADRYQPQHF; DNA: TGTGCCAGCAGCGCGGACAGATATCAGCCCCAGCATTTT
size: -; length: 15; V: TRBV10-1; D: TRBD2; J: TRBJ2-7; CDR3: CASLPYSGSPYEQYF; DNA: TGCGCCAGCCTTCCTTATAGCGGGAGTCCCTACGAGCAGTACTTC